Each of the 16 T cell receptor beta chains below was sequenced from the same sample in a study of cytomegalovirus exposure and HLA in healthy donors (TCRdb year 2017). To prepare the library, the immunoSEQ multiplex PCR assay was applied. A mixture of 60 forward primers for TCR Vbeta segments and 13 reverse primers for TCR Jbeta segments was used in the multiplex PCR. TCRdb took over this immuneACCESS table, retaining in-frame rearrangements with V and J assigned. Such tables are incomplete; in checked studies, under half of the missing clones stem from an unresolved V gene, and the remainder is unexplained. The sample table records about 210,000 clones; approximately 79% of these occur just once. The ten largest clonotypes hold 1.5% to 2% of the sample. Sequenced: PBMCs. Every receptor here comes from a male donor in good health and CMV-seronegative.

The J gene is TRBJ2-7, the V gene TRBV7-2, with D tentatively TRBD1 (5 bases). Per germline, CDR1 SGHTA and CDR2 FQGNSA. This CDR3 is built from 17 residues. Trimming took 0 bases from V and 6 from J, leaving 21 bases between them. CDR3: CASSLAFNHWAGPEQYF. The DNA for the CDR3 is TGTGCCAGCAGCTTAGCGTTCAATCATTGGGCAGGGCCCGAGCAGTACTTC.

This clone showed up just a few times. The chain uses TRBV7-3 and TRBJ2-1; possibly TRBD2 for D (5 bases). The CDR3 length is 14 residues. Trimming took off 3 bases at V and 7 bases at J, with 13 bases between the two ends. Germline values: CDR1 SGHTA, CDR2 FQGTGA. The CDR3 DNA is TGTGCCAGCAGCTTGGGAGTCGGTGGTAATGAGCAGTTCTTC. Translating it yields CASSLGVGGNEQFF.

This clone was detected a few times. This specimen includes other DNA sequences encoding the same CDR3. This sequence joins TRBV7-2 and TRBJ2-1; D gene uncertain. V was trimmed by 5 bases and J by 0 bases, leaving 8 bases between them. The CDR3 has 14 amino acids. Germline lookup yields CDR1 SGHTA and CDR2 FQGNSA. This CDR3 reads CASSLRSSYNEQFF. As DNA, the CDR3 is TGTGCCAGCAGCCTAAGGAGCTCCTACAATGAGCAGTTCTTC.

The V call is TRBV5-1, the J call TRBJ1-4, with 12 bases matching TRBD1. CDR1 is SGHRS, CDR2 YFSETQ, per germline. Germline trimming cut 3 bases from V and 8 bases from J; bases unmatched to any gene: 5. CDR3 length: 15 amino acids. This CDR3 reads CASSWGDRGPEKLFF. The CDR3 nucleotides are TGCGCCAGCAGCTGGGGGGACAGGGGGCCCGAAAAACTGTTTTTT.

V gene TRBV30 combines with J gene TRBJ2-5; a possible D gene is TRBD1 (5 bases). The DNA end lines up better with TRBJ2-7; the J call may be wrong. This CDR3 contains 13 residues. Germline-derived CDR1 and CDR2 are GTSNPN and SVGIG (reference sequence). For the CDR3, the DNA is TGTGCCTGGAGTTCGACAGCTTTCTACGAGCAGTACTTC. It is translated as CAWSSTAFYEQYF.

The gene calls are TRBV30 and TRBJ1-5; TRBD1 might be the D (6 bases). Germline V gives CDR1 GTSNPN, CDR2 SVGIG (reference sequence). CDR3 length: 16 residues. V lost 0 bases and J lost 1, with 13 bases in between. DNA of the CDR3: TGTGCCTGGAGTGTACGGGGGGCGCGCAGCAATCAGCCCCAGCATTTT. This sequence encodes CAWSVRGARSNQPQHF.

The chain joins TRBV29-1 to TRBJ2-1; no firm D call. Trimming removed 2 bases at V and 5 bases at J, with 16 bases between. The germline gives CDR1 SQVTM, CDR2 ANQGSEA. CDR3 length: 15 residues. CDR3 sequence: CSVEPPQTHDNEQFF. CDR3 DNA: TGCAGCGTTGAACCCCCACAGACACATGACAATGAGCAGTTCTTC.

In regard to this clone: The junction and the germline gene differ at one end; a read error may be behind it. V and J are TRBV7-9 and TRBJ2-1; possible D gene TRBD2, 5 bases. Germline loops: CDR1 SEHNR, CDR2 FQNEAQ (reference sequence). This CDR3 has 16 residues. CDR3 in amino acids: CSSSPPDYPNVYEQFF. The CDR3 DNA is TGTTCCAGCAGCCCACCTGACTACCCGAACGTCTATGAGCAGTTCTTC.

The CDR3 spells CASSWDREKLFF. The CDR3 DNA is TGTGCCAGCAGTTGGGACAGGGAGAAACTGTTTTTT. The chain has TRBV6-5 and TRBJ1-4, with 9 nucleotides matching TRBD1. This CDR3 is built from 12 residues. Germline CDR1 reads MNHEY; CDR2 reads SVGAGI. V lost 4 bases, J lost 11 bases, and 2 bases stayed unmatched.

The J gene is TRBJ2-3, the V gene TRBV19; the match to TRBD1 covers 7 bases. Trimming at V came to 7 bases and at J to 5 bases, leaving 12 bases not matched to a gene. The V gene's germline CDR1 is LNHDA and CDR2 SQIVND (reference sequence). This CDR3 contains 15 residues. The CDR3 is CASNPRTGGRDTQYF. As DNA, the CDR3 is TGTGCCAGTAATCCCAGGACAGGAGGTAGAGATACGCAGTATTTT.

This sequence joins TRBV7-2 and TRBJ1-2; D not resolved. V shed 0 bases and J shed 8 bases, with 10 bases lying between them. The CDR3 has 13 residues. Per the germline V gene, CDR1 is SGHTA and CDR2 is FQGNSA. This chain's CDR3 is CASSLARREGYTF. CDR3 nucleotides: TGTGCCAGCAGCTTAGCGAGGCGGGAAGGCTACACCTTC.

CDR3 in amino acids: CASGPGTGGFNEQFF. CDR3 DNA sequence: TGTGCCAGCGGACCCGGGACAGGGGGGTTCAATGAGCAGTTCTTC. The V and J genes are TRBV28 and TRBJ2-1; 11 nucleotides agree with TRBD1. J gave up 6 bases and V 8 bases, and 9 bases lay outside the gene matches. CDR1 and CDR2 from the germline V gene are MDHEN and SYDVKM. The CDR3 consists of 15 residues.

CDR3: CASTLGGRANYGYTF. The CDR3 coding sequence is TGTGCCAGCACCCTGGGGGGAAGAGCTAACTATGGCTACACCTTC. V is TRBV5-4 and J is TRBJ1-2; maybe TRBD1 (5 bases). CDR1 and CDR2 (germline): SGHNT, YYREEE (reference sequence). This CDR3 contains 15 residues. Trimming left V 6 bases short and J 0 bases short, with 15 bases between.

V gene TRBV4-2 combines with J gene TRBJ1-1; perhaps TRBD1 as D (5 bases). Germline lookup yields CDR1 LGHNA and CDR2 YNFKEQ. The CDR3 consists of 15 residues. Trimming cost V 0 bases and J 4 bases, with 12 bases left between them. In DNA, the CDR3 is TGTGCCAGCAGCCAAGAGCCTCGGGGGAGCACTGAAGCTTTCTTT. This translates into CASSQEPRGSTEAFF.

This clone has more than one count but fewer than ten. The chain couples TRBV7-2 to TRBJ1-6, with D perhaps TRBD1 (5 bases). The ends were cut back, 5 bases at V and 7 bases at J, with 15 bases in the middle. The germline V gene has CDR1 SGHTA and CDR2 FQGNSA. This CDR3 region has 15 residues. CDR3 coding DNA: TGTGCCAGCAGCCTTCTGGGCGGGGGAAATTCACCCCTCCACTTT. Encoded protein: CASSLLGGGNSPLHF. Looking up the rest from reference TRBV7-2 and TRBJ1-6 gives the full variable domain: GAGVSQSPSNKVTEKGKDVELRCDPISGHTALYWYRQSLGQGLEFLIYFQGNSAPDKSGLPSDRFSAERTGGSVSTLTIQRTQQEDSAVYLCASSLLGGGNSPLHFGNGTRLTVT.

This clone was seen a single time. This chain connects TRBV4-2 to TRBJ1-3, with D possibly matching TRBD1 (6 bases). Germline V gives CDR1 LGHNA, CDR2 YNFKEQ. The ends were cut back, 4 bases at V and 4 bases at J, with 17 bases in the middle. This CDR3 region has 16 residues. This CDR3 is CASSLNLRGSGNTIYF. The CDR3, as DNA: TGTGCCAGCAGCCTAAACCTCAGGGGCTCAGGAAACACCATATATTTT.